These 17 T cell receptor beta chains were all obtained from the same sample, sequenced in a study of blood T cells in healthy people across ages. Primers used in a second PCR of roughly 7 to 11 cycles were a sample-barcoded 5' primer and a J-beta primer mix. MiXCR, run by TCRdb on the 5' RACE reads, gives a single entry per CDR3 protein. Here the sample spans 1.5 million to 2 million distinct CDR3 sequences, around 36% being singletons. Sequenced material: blood. The receptors come from a woman aged 30 to 39 in good health.

The V call is TRBV6-1, the J call TRBJ2-4; D not resolved. The J call may be faulty, since TRBJ2-5 better matches the DNA end. The CDR3 is 14 amino acids. Per the germline V gene, CDR1 is MNHNS and CDR2 is SASEGT. Here the CDR3 reads CASNRRLIQETQYF. CDR3 nucleotides: TGTGCCAGCAATCGCAGGCTGATACAAGAGACCCAGTACTTC.

This clonotype was detected only once. The chain couples TRBV20-1 to TRBJ2-3; 8 nucleotides match TRBD2. Germline CDR1 reads DFQATT; CDR2 reads SNEGSKA (reference sequence). This CDR3 contains 15 residues. Trimming took 7 bases from V and 2 from J; bases not matched to a gene: 11. The chain's CDR3 is CSVSSLAENTDTQYF. CDR3 DNA: TGCAGTGTTAGCTCACTAGCGGAGAACACAGATACGCAGTATTTT.

The rearrangement links TRBV6-5 to TRBJ2-1; TRBD2 matches at 9 bases. The CDR3 totals 16 residues. The germline V gene encodes CDR1 MNHEY and CDR2 SVGAGI. V shed 0 bases, J shed 5 bases, and the junction held 5 bases outside the gene matches. CDR3 protein: CASSYSGLASNNEQFF. As DNA, the CDR3 is TGTGCCAGCAGTTACTCGGGACTAGCTTCCAACAATGAGCAGTTCTTC.

This clonotype was found a few times. This chain uses TRBV9 with TRBJ2-7; 10 nucleotides agree with TRBD2. Looked up from germline, CDR1 is SGDLS and CDR2 is YYNGEE. J lost 3 bases, V lost 2 bases, and 5 bases had no gene match. The CDR3 has 15 residues. The CDR3 DNA is TGTGCCAGCAGCGTTAGCGGGAGGTTGGGCTACGAGCAGTACTTC. Encoded protein: CASSVSGRLGYEQYF.

The chain employs TRBV21-1 and TRBJ1-1; TRBD1, the D gene given by the table, was not confirmed from the DNA. TRBV21-1 counts as a pseudogene. There are 15 residues in the CDR3. CDR3 in amino acids: CASSQRDSWNTEAFF. Written as DNA, the CDR3 is TGTGCCAGCAGCCAAAGGGACAGCTGGAACACTGAAGCTTTCTTT.

With respect to this clonotype: A read error is likely here: a far larger clone is one base away. The rearrangement links TRBV12-3 or TRBV12-4 to TRBJ2-5; tentative D call: TRBD1 (5 bases). The CDR3 sequence is 13 residues long. CDR3 in DNA: TGTGCCAGGAGTTCGACAGTCCAAGAGACCCAGTACTTC. Translation: CARSSTVQETQYF.

The rearrangement links TRBV4-1 to TRBJ1-2, with TRBD1 as a possible D gene (6 bases). The CDR3 is 13 residues long. Trimming removed 3 bases from V and 8 bases from J, with 13 bases in between. Germline V CDR1 and CDR2: MGHRA, YSYEKL. The CDR3, as DNA: TGCGCCAGCAGCCAGCAAGGGGGTATCGGCTACACCTTC. It yields the protein CASSQQGGIGYTF.

The V and J genes are TRBV6-1 and TRBJ2-3; 8 bases line up with TRBD2. Germline loops: CDR1 MNHNS, CDR2 SASEGT. V lost 4 bases to trimming and J lost 5 bases; unmatched junction nucleotides: 14. This CDR3 contains 17 residues. CDR3 nucleotides: TGTGCCAGCAGTGGACCAGCGGGGGTTACCGTGGGAGATACGCAGTATTTT. Translated: CASSGPAGVTVGDTQYF.

V usage is TRBV20-1 and J usage is TRBJ2-3; TRBD2 aligns across 10 bases. CDR1 and CDR2 (germline): DFQATT, SNEGSKA (reference sequence). CDR3 size: 15 residues. V lost 5 bases, J lost 2 bases, and 7 bases stayed unmatched. The CDR3 DNA follows: TGCAGTGCTGAAGGGACTAGCGCCACCACAGATACGCAGTATTTT. As protein: CSAEGTSATTDTQYF.

For this clonotype: This may be a read error, as it is one base from a much larger clone. The rearrangement uses TRBV20-1 and TRBJ1-2; D gene uncertain. This CDR3 has 13 amino acids. CDR1 is DFQATT and CDR2 is SNEGSKA in the germline V gene (reference sequence). V was trimmed by 0 bases and J by 4 bases, leaving 9 bases between them. CDR3 sequence reads: CSARDTATYGYTF. Here the CDR3 DNA reads TGCAGTGCTAGAGATACAGCTACCTATGGCTACACCTTC.

CDR3: CASGTGGQETQYF. CDR3 bases: TGTGCCAGCGGCACAGGGGGCCAAGAGACCCAGTACTTC. The chain employs TRBV3-1 and TRBJ2-5, with 8 bases lining up with TRBD1. CDR3 length equals 13 residues. The germline V gene has CDR1 LGHDT and CDR2 YNNKEL (reference sequence). J lost 1 base, V lost 8 bases, and 3 bases had no gene match.

This chain uses TRBV2 with TRBJ2-4; 8 positions match TRBD1. The end of the DNA fits TRBJ2-7 better, so the J call may be wrong. Germline loops: CDR1 SNHLY, CDR2 FYNNEI. This CDR3 region has 15 residues. This CDR3 reads CASSGGQGEHGEQYF. The CDR3 nucleotides read TGTGCCAGCAGTGGTGGACAGGGAGAACATGGCGAGCAGTACTTC.

In its sample, this clonotype was seen a few times. This sequence joins TRBV10-2 and TRBJ1-4; 7 bases match TRBD1. Germline CDR1 WSHSY, CDR2 SAAADI. V lost 8 bases to trimming and J lost 0 bases; unmatched junction nucleotides: 6. The CDR3 sequence is 15 residues long. The DNA of the CDR3 is TGCGCCAGCGGGGAAGGGGGCGCAACTAATGAAAAACTGTTTTTT. This gives the protein CASGEGGATNEKLFF.

The chain is built from TRBV29-1 and TRBJ1-4; 9 bases are a match to TRBD1. The germline V gene encodes CDR1 SQVTM and CDR2 ANQGSEA. The CDR3 is 15 amino acids. After removal of 7 bases from V and 6 bases from J, the junction contained 12 bases not matched to a gene. This CDR3 reads CSGSSGTGFDEKLFF. CDR3 coding DNA: TGCAGCGGATCCTCCGGGACAGGGTTTGATGAAAAACTGTTTTTT.

The rearrangement joins TRBV30 to TRBJ2-1; the match to TRBD2 covers 12 bases. CDR1 and CDR2 from the germline V gene are GTSNPN and SVGIG (reference sequence). Trimming took 3 bases from V and 3 from J; bases not matched to a gene: 9. The CDR3 totals 17 residues. As DNA, the CDR3 is TGTGCCTGGAGATCTAGCGGGAGGGCCCCCTACTACAATGAGCAGTTCTTC. Translated: CAWRSSGRAPYYNEQFF.

The chain recombines TRBV20-1 with TRBJ2-3; 15 bases are a match to TRBD2. The CDR3 consists of 16 residues. Germline CDR1 and CDR2: DFQATT and SNEGSKA (reference sequence). J lost 4 bases, V lost 5 bases, and 7 bases had no gene match. CDR3 sequence (DNA): TGCAGTGCTCTCGGACTAGCGGGAGGGCTATCAGATACGCAGTATTTT. It codes for CSALGLAGGLSDTQYF.

This clonotype was counted at least ten times. The J gene is TRBJ2-5, the V gene TRBV6-1; 14 bases agree with TRBD2. The junction had 7 bases not matched to a gene; V was cut back by 6 bases and J by 1 base. This CDR3 contains 17 residues. Germline V gene data show CDR1 as MNHNS and CDR2 as SASEGT. DNA of the CDR3: TGTGCCAGCAGCCCCGGGACTAGCGGGAGCCCCCAAGAGACCCAGTACTTC. Residues: CASSPGTSGSPQETQYF.